This TCR beta chain derives from a study of regulatory T cells in long-lasting Graves disease. Across the study: Positivity for TSH receptor antibodies plus over 5 years of antithyroid drugs meant persistent Graves' disease.

A note on this clonotype: The antigen remains unidentified.

As to time point: persistent/refractory GD, antithyroid drugs over 5 years with positive TRAb. From PBMCs, RNA was extracted and then used to make the TCR library. The CDR3 runs 14 residues. Between the trimmed V and J ends, which lost 4 bases and 9 bases, there was a span of 20 bases. Germline CDR1 and CDR2: SGDLS and YYNGEE. General study points: Favoring TRBV28, TRBJ1-2 and TRBJ2-5 was a feature seen in persistent disease. Persistent Graves' cases showed lower TCR diversity than newly diagnosed cases.

With iRepertoire HTBI primers and Arm-PCR of CDR3 regions, TCR beta libraries were built. TCRdb ran MiXCR on the multiplex PCR reads and lists one entry per CDR3 protein. The sample records about 470,000 distinct CDR3 sequences, around 21% being singletons. This sequence originates from a female donor with Graves disease. Sequencing was performed on peripheral blood mononuclear cells (PBMCs), taken when the disease was refractory, from a patient treated with antithyroid drugs. The chain recombines TRBV9 with TRBJ2-7; weak D call: TRBD2 (6 bases). This CDR3 is CASSLRLEGARQYF. The CDR3 DNA reads as TGTGCCAGCAGCCTCCGACTAGAAGGGGCCAGGCAGTACTTC.